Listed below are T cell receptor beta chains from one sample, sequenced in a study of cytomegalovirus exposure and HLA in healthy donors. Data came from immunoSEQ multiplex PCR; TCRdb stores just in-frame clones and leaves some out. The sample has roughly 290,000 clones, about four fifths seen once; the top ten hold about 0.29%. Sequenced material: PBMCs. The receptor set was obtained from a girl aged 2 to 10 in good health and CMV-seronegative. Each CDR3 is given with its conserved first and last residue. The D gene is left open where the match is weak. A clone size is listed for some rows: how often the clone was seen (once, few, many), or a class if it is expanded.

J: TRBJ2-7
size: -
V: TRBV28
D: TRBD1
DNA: TGTGCCAGCAGTCGGGACAGGGCGGACGAGCAGTACTTC
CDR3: CASSRDRADEQYF

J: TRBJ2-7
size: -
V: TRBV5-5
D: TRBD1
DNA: TGTGCCAGCAGCCTTAATCCGGGACAGGGGTTACACGAGCAGTACTTC
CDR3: CASSLNPGQGLHEQYF

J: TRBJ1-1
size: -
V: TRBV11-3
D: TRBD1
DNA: TGTGCCAGCAGCGACCCCGGGACAGGGAGCACTGAAGCTTTCTTT
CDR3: CASSDPGTGSTEAFF

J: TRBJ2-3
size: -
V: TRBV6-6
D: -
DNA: TGTGCCAGCAGACCTATTCCAAGCACAGATACGCAGTATTTT
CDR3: CASRPIPSTDTQYF

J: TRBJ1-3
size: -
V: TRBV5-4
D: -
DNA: TGTGCCAGCAGCAGCGGACAGACCTCTGGAAACACCATATATTTT
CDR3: CASSSGQTSGNTIYF

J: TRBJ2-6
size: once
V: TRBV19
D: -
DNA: TGTGCCAGTCAAATTATACACTCTGGGGCCAACGTCCTGACTTTC
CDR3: CASQIIHSGANVLTF

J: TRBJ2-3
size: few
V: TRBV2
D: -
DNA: TGTGCCAGCAGTGCTTCAGGGAGGCGGGGTCTGTATTTT
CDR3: CASSASGRRGLYF

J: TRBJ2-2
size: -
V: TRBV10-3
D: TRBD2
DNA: TGTGCCATCTCACCGGGACTAGTGGTCGGGGAGCTGTTTTTT
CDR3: CAISPGLVVGELFF

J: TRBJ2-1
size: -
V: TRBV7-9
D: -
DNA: TGTGCCAGCAGCTTAGTTTTTTATGGGGGGGCCGCCGACAATGAGCAGTTCTTC
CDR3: CASSLVFYGGAADNEQFF

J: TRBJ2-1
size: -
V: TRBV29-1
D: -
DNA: TGCAGCGGAGGTAACTACAATGAGCAGTTCTTC
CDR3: CSGGNYNEQFF

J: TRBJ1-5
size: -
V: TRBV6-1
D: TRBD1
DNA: TGTGCCAGCAGCGGGACAGTCAATCAGCCCCAGCATTTT
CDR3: CASSGTVNQPQHF

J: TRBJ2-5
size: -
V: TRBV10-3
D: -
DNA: TGTGCGTCGGGGATGGAGACCCAGTACTTC
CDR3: CASGMETQYF

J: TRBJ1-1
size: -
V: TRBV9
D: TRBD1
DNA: TGTGCCAGCAGCCCTTCGATGACAGGGGGGATTGAAGCTTTCTTT
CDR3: CASSPSMTGGIEAFF

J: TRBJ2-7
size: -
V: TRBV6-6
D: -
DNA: TGTGCCAGCAGTTACCAGGGATACGAGCAGTACTTC
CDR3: CASSYQGYEQYF

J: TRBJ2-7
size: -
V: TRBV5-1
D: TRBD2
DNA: TGCGCCAGCAGCTTGGGGACTAGCGGAGGGGCCTACGAGCAGTACTTC
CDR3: CASSLGTSGGAYEQYF

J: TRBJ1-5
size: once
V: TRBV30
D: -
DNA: TGTGCCTGGAGTACGGGTGAAAATCAGCCCCAGCATTTT
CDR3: CAWSTGENQPQHF

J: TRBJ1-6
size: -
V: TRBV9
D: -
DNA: TGTGCCAGCACTCGCAGGGAAGGTTCACCCCTCCACTTT
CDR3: CASTRREGSPLHF

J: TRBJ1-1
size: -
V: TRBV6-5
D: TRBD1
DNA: TGTGCCAGCAGTGACGGACAGGGGGCAGCTTTCTTT
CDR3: CASSDGQGAAFF

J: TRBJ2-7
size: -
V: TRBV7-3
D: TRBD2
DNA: TGTGCCAGCAGCCCAACGGGAGGTAGCGGGTACGAGCAGTACTTC
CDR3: CASSPTGGSGYEQYF

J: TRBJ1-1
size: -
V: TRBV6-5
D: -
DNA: TGTGCCAGCATGTGGGGAGTAAACACTGAAGCTTTCTTT
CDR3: CASMWGVNTEAFF

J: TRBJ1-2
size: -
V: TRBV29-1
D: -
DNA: TGCAGCGCGACAGCGAACTATGGCTACACCTTC
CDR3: CSATANYGYTF

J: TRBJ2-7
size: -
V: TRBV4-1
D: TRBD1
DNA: TGCGCCAGCAGCCAAACAGGGGGCATCGAGCAGTACTTC
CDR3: CASSQTGGIEQYF

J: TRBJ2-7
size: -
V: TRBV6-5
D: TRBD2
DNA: TGTGCCAGCAGTTACTCAGCGGGGAGAGCCTTCGAGCAGTACTTC
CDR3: CASSYSAGRAFEQYF

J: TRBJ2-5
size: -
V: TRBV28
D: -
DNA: TGTGCCAGCAGCCAGGGACTGACCCGAAGTGAGACCCAGTACTTC
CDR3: CASSQGLTRSETQYF

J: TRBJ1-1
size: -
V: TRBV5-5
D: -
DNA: TGTGCCAGCAGCTCCACGACAGGGAACACTGAAGCTTTCTTT
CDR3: CASSSTTGNTEAFF

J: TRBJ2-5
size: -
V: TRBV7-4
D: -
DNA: TGTGCCAGCAGCTTGCCCAGGGGGACCCAGTACTTC
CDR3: CASSLPRGTQYF

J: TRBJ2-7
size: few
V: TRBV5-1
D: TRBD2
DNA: TGCGCCAGCAGGACTAGCGGGAGCTACGAGCAGTACTTC
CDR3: CASRTSGSYEQYF

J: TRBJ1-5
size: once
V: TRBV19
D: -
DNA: TGTGCCAGTAGCCCCGTCTTTACAGGGACCAATCAGCCCCAGCATTTT
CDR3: CASSPVFTGTNQPQHF

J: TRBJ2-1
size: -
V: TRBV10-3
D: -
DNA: TGTGCCATCGCGTATGGCTCCTACAATGAGCAGTTCTTC
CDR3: CAIAYGSYNEQFF

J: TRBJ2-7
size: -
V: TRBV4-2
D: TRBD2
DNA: TGTGCCAGCAGCCAAGATTCCAGCGGGAGAACACTTTCCTACGAGCAGTACTTC
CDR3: CASSQDSSGRTLSYEQYF

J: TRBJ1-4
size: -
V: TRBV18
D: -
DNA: TGTGCCAGCTCACCTACAGGACAGCAGCATGCAACTAATGAAAAACTGTTTTTT
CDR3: CASSPTGQQHATNEKLFF

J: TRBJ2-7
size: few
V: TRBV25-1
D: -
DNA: TGTGCCAGCAGTCCTCCCAGGGCGCCCTACGAGCAGTACTTC
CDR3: CASSPPRAPYEQYF

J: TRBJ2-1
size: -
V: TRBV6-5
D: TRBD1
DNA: TGTGCCAGCAGAAGGGGACAGGTCTACAATGAGCAGTTCTTC
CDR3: CASRRGQVYNEQFF

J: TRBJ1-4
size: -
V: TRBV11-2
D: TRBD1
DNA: TGTGCCAGCAGCTTAGATCGGACAGGTATTGTGGAACTGTTTTTT
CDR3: CASSLDRTGIVELFF

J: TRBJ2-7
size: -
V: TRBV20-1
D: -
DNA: TGCAGTGCCCCCTCCGCCTACGAGCAGTACTTC
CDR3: CSAPSAYEQYF

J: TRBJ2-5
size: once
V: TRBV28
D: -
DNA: TGTGCCAGCGGAGGGGTTCAAGAGACCCAGTACTTC
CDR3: CASGGVQETQYF

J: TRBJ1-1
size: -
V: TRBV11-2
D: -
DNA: TGTGCCAGCAGCCATGACACTGAAGCTTTCTTT
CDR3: CASSHDTEAFF

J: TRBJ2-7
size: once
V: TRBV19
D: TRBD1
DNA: TGTGCCAGTAGTCTCCGGTATCGGACAGGGGGCTACGAGCAGTACTTC
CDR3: CASSLRYRTGGYEQYF

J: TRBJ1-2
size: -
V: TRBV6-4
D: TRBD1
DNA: TGTGCCAGCAGTCCGACAGGGTTGGAAGGCTACACCTTC
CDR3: CASSPTGLEGYTF

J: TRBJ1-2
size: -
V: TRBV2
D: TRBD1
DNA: TGTGCCAGCAGTCGACCGGGACAGGGTAACTATGGCTACACCTTC
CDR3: CASSRPGQGNYGYTF

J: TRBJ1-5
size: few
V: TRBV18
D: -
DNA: TGTGCCAGCTCACCAATCCCAGGGGTGGGGCAGCCCCAGCATTTT
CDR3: CASSPIPGVGQPQHF

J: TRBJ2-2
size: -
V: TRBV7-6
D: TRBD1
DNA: TGTGCCAGCAGCTTAGAGCCGGGACAGTCAACCGGGGAGCTGTTTTTT
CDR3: CASSLEPGQSTGELFF

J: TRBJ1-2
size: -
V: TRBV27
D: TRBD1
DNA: TGTGCCAGCAGTAAAGGACAGGGGTTCGGTTTCACCTTC
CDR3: CASSKGQGFGFTF

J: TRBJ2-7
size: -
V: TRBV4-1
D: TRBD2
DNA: TGCGCCAGCAGCCAAGATAACCACCTCCTAGCGGGAGGAAGGTACGAGCAGTACTTC
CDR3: CASSQDNHLLAGGRYEQYF

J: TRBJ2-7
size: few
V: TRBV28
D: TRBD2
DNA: TGTGCCAGCAGTCCTAGGACTAGCGGGGGGTACGAGCAGTACTTC
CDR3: CASSPRTSGGYEQYF

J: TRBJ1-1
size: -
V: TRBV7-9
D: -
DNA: TGTGCCAGCAGCTTAGTAGTTACTGAAGCTTTCTTT
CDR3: CASSLVVTEAFF

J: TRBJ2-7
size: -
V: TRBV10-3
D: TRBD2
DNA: TGTGCCATCAGTGAGGGGACTAGCGGGGGCCGGATCATCTACGAGCAGTACTTC
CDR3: CAISEGTSGGRIIYEQYF

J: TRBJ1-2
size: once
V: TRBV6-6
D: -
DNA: TGTGCCAGCAGTTACCTGAAGCTTGGTGGCTACACCTTC
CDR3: CASSYLKLGGYTF

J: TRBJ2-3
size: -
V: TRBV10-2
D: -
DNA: TGCGCCAGCAGTGAGTACAGGGTCACAGATACGCAGTATTTT
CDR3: CASSEYRVTDTQYF

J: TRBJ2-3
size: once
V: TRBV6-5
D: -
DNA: TGTGCCACCACTTCCGTCGGGGGTAGCACAGATACGCAGTATTTT
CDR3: CATTSVGGSTDTQYF

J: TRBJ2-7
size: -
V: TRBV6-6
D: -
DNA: TGTGCCAGCTCCCGGGCGGACAAGAATCAGTACTTC
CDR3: CASSRADKNQYF

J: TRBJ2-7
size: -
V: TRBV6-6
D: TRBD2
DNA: TGTGCCAGCAGTTACTCGAACCCCGAGCGGGGCGAGCAGTACTTC
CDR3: CASSYSNPERGEQYF

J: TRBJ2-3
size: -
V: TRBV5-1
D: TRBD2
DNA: TGCGCCAGCAGCTTGTTCGCGCTAGCGGGAGAGCCTCAAACGCAGTATTTT
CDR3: CASSLFALAGEPQTQYF

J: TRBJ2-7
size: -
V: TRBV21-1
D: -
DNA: TGTGCCGGAGCCCGCACCCCTCAGGGTGCAGGTATCGAGCAGTACTTC
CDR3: CAGARTPQGAGIEQYF

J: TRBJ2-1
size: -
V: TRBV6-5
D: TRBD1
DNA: TGTGCCAGCAGTTCACAGGGGCATGAGCAGTTCTTC
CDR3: CASSSQGHEQFF

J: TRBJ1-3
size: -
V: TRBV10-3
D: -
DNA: TGTGCCATCAGTGAGTCTCCCAGGCGTCGTCCGGACACCATATATTTT
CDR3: CAISESPRRRPDTIYF

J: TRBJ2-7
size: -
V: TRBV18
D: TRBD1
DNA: TGTGCCAGCTCACCACTGGGACAGGGGCTCTACGAGCAGTACTTC
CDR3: CASSPLGQGLYEQYF